This T cell receptor beta chain was profiled in a study of CD8 T cells in Susac syndrome. Losses at the gene ends were 6 bases for V and 2 bases for J; bases not matched to a gene: 3. This CDR3 has 13 amino acids. Germline CDR1 reads SGHVS; CDR2 reads FNYEAQ. Reverse transcription of roughly 0.5 to 1 ug RNA was carried out with random hexamers. TCRdb called the immunoSEQ multiplex PCR reads again in MiXCR, with one record for every CDR3 protein. The sample lists some 150,000 distinct CDR3 sequences, about 94% occurring once. The rearrangement uses TRBV7-6 and TRBJ1-2; 7 bases are shared with TRBD1. Source material: CD8+ T cells from PBMCs. The clonotype was recovered from a human donor with multiple sclerosis. For the CDR3, the DNA is TGTGCCAGCAGTCGGGGACAGAACTATGGCTACACCTTC. It is translated as CASSRGQNYGYTF.